The rows below give T cell receptor beta chains drawn from one sample of a study of T-cell memory formation after mild COVID-19. MiXCR, applied by TCRdb to the 5' RACE reads, yields one record per CDR3 protein. The sample includes about 350,000 distinct CDR3 sequences, about 15% seen only once; the top ten take roughly a fifth. The sequenced material came from PBMCs or a T cell subset sorted from them (not recorded which). Every receptor here comes from a man between 18 and 35 years old who had mild COVID-19 (a few samples of this study predate the infection). Cell type and time point are not known. CDR3s include the opening cysteine and the closing phenylalanine or tryptophan. D genes are given only for firm matches. For some rows the clone size is stated as once, few or many, or as a class when expanded; others skip it.

CDR3nt,CDR3aa,j_gene,abundance,len,d_gene,v_gene
TGCGCCAGCAGCCAAGTTTGGATGGGAGGCAACTACGAGCAGTACTTC,CASSQVWMGGNYEQYF,TRBJ2-7,few,16,.,TRBV4-1
TGTGCCAGCAGCGCGACTACCTATCAGCCCCAGCATTTT,CASSATTYQPQHF,TRBJ1-5,many,13,.,TRBV6-2/TRBV6-3
TGTGCCAGCAGCCCCCGGCGTGGAACCTACGAGCAGTACTTC,CASSPRRGTYEQYF,TRBJ2-7,few,14,.,TRBV7-9
TGTGCCAGCAGTTTCAGTATAGCTATGACAGATACGCAGTATTTT,CASSFSIAMTDTQYF,TRBJ2-3,.,15,.,TRBV12-3/TRBV12-4
TGTGCCAGTAACCGAGCCTATAATTCACCCCTCCACTTT,CASNRAYNSPLHF,TRBJ1-6,many,13,.,TRBV19
TGTGCCAGCAGTTGGGCGGCGCGGCAGGACCTCAACTATGGCTACACCTTC,CASSWAARQDLNYGYTF,TRBJ1-2,.,17,.,TRBV28
TGTGCCAGCAGCGTCCAGGGGGGTCAGCCCCAGCATTTT,CASSVQGGQPQHF,TRBJ1-5,.,13,TRBD1,TRBV9
TGCGCCAGCAGCTTGGCCCAGGGACAGGGTTTTGGCGGCTACACCTTC,CASSLAQGQGFGGYTF,TRBJ1-2,.,16,TRBD1,TRBV5-1
TGTGCCAGCAGCCAGACAGGGGGACCCACTGAAGCTTTCTTT,CASSQTGGPTEAFF,TRBJ1-1,few,14,TRBD1,TRBV5-6
TGTGCCAGCAGCTTCCTTTCCGGGGACAATGAGCAGTTCTTC,CASSFLSGDNEQFF,TRBJ2-1,many,14,.,TRBV11-2
TGCAGTGCTAGACTTCAAAAGGACTATGGCTACACCTTC,CSARLQKDYGYTF,TRBJ1-2,once,13,.,TRBV20-1
TGTGCCTCCCTCTTCGGACAGGGTAACAATGAGCAGTTCTTC,CASLFGQGNNEQFF,TRBJ2-1,many,14,TRBD1,TRBV10-3